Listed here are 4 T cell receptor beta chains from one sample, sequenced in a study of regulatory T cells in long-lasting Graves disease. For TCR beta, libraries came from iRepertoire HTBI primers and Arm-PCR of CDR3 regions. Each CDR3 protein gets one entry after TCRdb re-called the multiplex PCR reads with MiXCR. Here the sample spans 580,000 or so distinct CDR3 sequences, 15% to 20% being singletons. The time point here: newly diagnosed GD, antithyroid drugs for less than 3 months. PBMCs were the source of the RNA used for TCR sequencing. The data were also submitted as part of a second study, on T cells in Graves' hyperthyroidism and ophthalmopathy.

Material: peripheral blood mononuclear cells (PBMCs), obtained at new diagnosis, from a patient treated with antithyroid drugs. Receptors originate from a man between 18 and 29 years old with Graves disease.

CDR3 amino acids: CASSLEAWNNEGLALRTLTGELFF. The CDR3 region has the DNA TGTGCCAGCAGCTTAGAAGCATGGAATAACGAAGGACTAGCCCTACGAACACTAACCGGGGAGCTGTTTTTT. The chain joins TRBV11-3 to TRBJ2-2, with 8 bases matching TRBD2. Germline V gene lookup returns CDR1 SGHNT and CDR2 YENEEA. The CDR3 is made up of 24 amino acids. V shed 0 bases and J 5 bases; nucleotides not matched to a gene: 29.

The CDR3 loop reads CASSQERRVFAGGYEQYF. The CDR3 DNA sequence: TGTGCCAGCAGCCAAGAGCGCCGGGTTTTCGCGGGAGGATACGAGCAGTACTTC. The chain combines TRBV3-1 with TRBJ2-7, with 8 bases identical to TRBD2. The V segment lost 0 bases and the J segment 4 bases; nucleotides outside the gene matches: 14. Germline V gene sequence: CDR1 LGHDT, CDR2 YNNKEL (reference sequence). The CDR3 has 18 residues.

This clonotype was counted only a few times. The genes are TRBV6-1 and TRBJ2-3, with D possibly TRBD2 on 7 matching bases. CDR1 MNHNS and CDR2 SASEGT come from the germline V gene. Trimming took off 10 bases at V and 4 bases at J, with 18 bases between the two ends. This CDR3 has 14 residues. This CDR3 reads CATWAGAGADTQYF. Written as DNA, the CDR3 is TGTGCCACATGGGCGGGGGCCGGAGCAGATACGCAGTATTTT.

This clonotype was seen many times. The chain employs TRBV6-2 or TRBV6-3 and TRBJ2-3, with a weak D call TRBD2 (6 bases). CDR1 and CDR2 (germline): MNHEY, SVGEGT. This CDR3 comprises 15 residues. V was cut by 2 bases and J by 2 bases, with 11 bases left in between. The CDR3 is CASSYLAGITDTQYF. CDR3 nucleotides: TGTGCCAGCAGTTACCTCGCGGGAATCACAGATACGCAGTATTTT.